This is a list of T cell receptor beta chains from one sample in a study of blood T cell repertoires in COVID-19. Sequenced by immunoSEQ multiplex PCR; TCRdb stores in-frame clones only, minus some. The table has roughly 190,000 clones, 84% seen once. The specimen sequenced was peripheral blood. These receptors were collected from a woman in her 70s with active or convalescent COVID-19. The CDR3 runs from the conserved cysteine through the conserved F or W. A D gene is named only where the DNA matches it firmly. The listing skips clone size in some rows; elsewhere it reads once, few, many or a size class.

clone_size j_call d_call cdr3_length v_call cdr3_aa cdr3_nt
. TRBJ2-3 . 15 TRBV12-5 CASGLDRTVTDTQYF TGTGCTAGTGGTTTGGACAGGACAGTAACAGATACGCAGTATTTT
. TRBJ2-3 TRBD2 17 TRBV28 CASSPSLSGSGTDTQYF TGTGCCAGCAGTCCCTCCCTTAGCGGGAGTGGGACAGATACGCAGTATTTT
. TRBJ1-2 . 16 TRBV15 CATSRGSQVTDYGYTF TGTGCCACCAGCAGAGGCTCACAGGTTACCGACTATGGCTACACCTTC
. TRBJ1-5 . 15 TRBV2 CASSGGGGYNQPQHF TGTGCCAGCAGTGGAGGGGGGGGTTACAATCAGCCCCAGCATTTT
. TRBJ2-3 . 13 TRBV11-3 CASSQSRGNTQYF TGTGCCAGCAGCCAAAGCCGGGGTAATACGCAGTATTTT
. TRBJ2-6 TRBD1 18 TRBV9 CASSVGDRSLSGANVLTF TGTGCCAGCAGCGTAGGGGACAGGTCCCTCTCTGGGGCCAACGTCCTGACTTTC
. TRBJ1-1 TRBD1 13 TRBV2 CASSGTGHPEAFF TGTGCCAGCAGTGGGACAGGGCATCCTGAAGCTTTCTTT
. TRBJ1-1 . 14 TRBV5-1 CASSLGGGNTEAFF TGCGCCAGCAGCCTAGGGGGTGGGAACACTGAAGCTTTCTTT
few TRBJ2-6 . 12 TRBV2 CASSETRDVLTF TGTGCCAGCAGTGAAACGAGGGACGTCCTGACTTTC
. TRBJ1-6 . 13 TRBV30 CAWNGAGPSPLHF TGTGCCTGGAATGGCGCGGGTCCTTCACCCCTCCACTTT
. TRBJ2-4 . 15 TRBV28 CASSTGRGAKNIQYF TGTGCCAGCAGTACAGGGCGGGGGGCCAAAAACATTCAGTACTTC
once TRBJ2-5 TRBD2 14 TRBV28 CANSRRGFQETQYF TGTGCCAACTCCCGGCGGGGGTTTCAAGAGACCCAGTACTTC
few TRBJ1-2 TRBD1 16 TRBV15 CATSRGPSGQVYGYTF TGTGCCACCAGCAGAGGGCCATCGGGACAGGTCTATGGCTACACCTTC
. TRBJ2-1 . 14 TRBV7-6 CASSLDWGQDEQFF TGTGCCAGCAGCTTAGACTGGGGCCAGGATGAGCAGTTCTTC
. TRBJ2-1 . 14 TRBV15 CATSRARAAAMQFF TGTGCCACCAGCAGAGCACGAGCGGCGGCAATGCAGTTCTTC
. TRBJ2-3 TRBD1 16 TRBV5-6 CASSFGSGTGGDTQYF TGTGCCAGCAGCTTCGGTTCCGGGACAGGGGGAGATACGCAGTATTTT
. TRBJ2-1 . 16 TRBV7-3 CASSLTRQGKGNEQFF TGTGCCAGCAGCTTAACGAGGCAGGGGAAGGGCAATGAGCAGTTCTTC
. TRBJ2-7 TRBD1 14 TRBV28 CASSPQGANNEQYF TGTGCCAGCAGTCCACAGGGGGCAAATAACGAGCAGTACTTC
. TRBJ2-1 TRBD1 15 TRBV24-1 CATSDPQGANNEQFF TGTGCCACCAGTGATCCCCAGGGGGCCAACAATGAGCAGTTCTTC
. TRBJ2-5 . 17 TRBV11-2 CASSLDSRVLYQETQYF TGTGCCAGCAGCTTAGATAGCAGGGTGTTATACCAAGAGACCCAGTACTTC
few TRBJ2-7 . 14 TRBV15 CATSRGSSSYEQYF TGTGCCACCAGCAGAGGGTCTAGTTCCTACGAGCAGTACTTC
. TRBJ1-6 TRBD1 14 TRBV10-3 CAISAGQGDSPLHF TGTGCCATCAGCGCGGGGCAGGGGGATTCACCCCTCCACTTT
. TRBJ2-1 . 16 TRBV24-1 CATSDSQGGSYNEQFF TGTGCCACCAGTGATTCCCAGGGAGGCTCCTACAATGAGCAGTTCTTC
once TRBJ2-1 TRBD1 12 TRBV7-9 CASSWTGNEQFF TGTGCCAGCAGCTGGACAGGGAATGAGCAGTTCTTC
once TRBJ2-7 TRBD1 15 TRBV6-5 CASSKYFDRVHEQYF TGTGCCAGCAGTAAATATTTCGACAGGGTCCACGAGCAGTACTTC
. TRBJ1-1 . 14 TRBV5-1 CASRNGAGGTEAFF TGCGCCAGCAGAAATGGAGCGGGCGGAACTGAAGCTTTCTTT
few TRBJ2-3 TRBD1 17 TRBV2 CASKYSPTGGLYSRLYF TGTGCCAGCAAATATTCCCCGACAGGGGGGCTTTACTCCAGGCTGTATTTT
few TRBJ2-3 . 12 TRBV12-5 CASGRSTDTQYF TGTGCTAGTGGTCGGAGCACAGATACGCAGTATTTT
. TRBJ2-5 TRBD2 17 TRBV2 CASSEETSGENQETQYF TGTGCCAGCAGTGAAGAAACTAGCGGAGAGAACCAAGAGACCCAGTACTTC
. TRBJ2-7 TRBD1 15 TRBV7-9 CASSFRGQGAGEQYF TGTGCCAGCAGCTTCCGTGGACAGGGGGCAGGGGAGCAGTACTTC
. TRBJ2-1 . 13 TRBV19 CASSHRGSNEQFF TGTGCCAGTAGCCACCGCGGGTCGAATGAGCAGTTCTTC
. TRBJ2-7 . 16 TRBV18 CASSPQGAGGTYEQYF TGTGCCAGCTCACCACAAGGAGCGGGTGGAACCTACGAGCAGTACTTC
few TRBJ2-7 TRBD1 15 TRBV7-9 CASSPGTGGGDEQYF TGTGCCAGCAGCCCCGGGACAGGGGGAGGGGACGAGCAGTACTTC
. TRBJ1-2 TRBD1 16 TRBV24-1 CATSETPGTAFYGYTF TGTGCCACCAGTGAGACCCCGGGGACAGCTTTCTATGGCTACACCTTC
. TRBJ1-2 . 14 TRBV7-2 CASSYRAANYGYTF TGTGCCAGCAGTTACAGGGCGGCTAACTATGGCTACACCTTC
. TRBJ2-5 TRBD1 15 TRBV19 CASSIDRGRVETQYF TGTGCCAGTAGTATAGACAGGGGGCGGGTGGAGACCCAGTACTTC
. TRBJ2-1 TRBD2 16 TRBV18 CASSPPTSRIYNEQFF TGTGCCAGCTCACCTCCGACTAGCAGGATCTACAATGAGCAGTTCTTC
few TRBJ2-4 . 15 TRBV9 CASSVVAGQENIQYF TGTGCCAGCAGCGTAGTGGCGGGGCAGGAAAACATTCAGTACTTC
. TRBJ2-5 . 17 TRBV19 CASSIGQGTSPQETQYF TGTGCCAGTAGTATAGGTCAAGGGACTTCCCCCCAAGAGACCCAGTACTTC
. TRBJ1-2 . 17 TRBV18 CASSPTYDSPFNYGYTF TGTGCCAGCTCACCAACCTACGACAGTCCTTTTAACTATGGCTACACCTTC
. TRBJ1-6 TRBD1 11 TRBV2 CASSEGTALHF TGTGCCAGCAGTGAGGGGACAGCCCTCCACTTT
. TRBJ2-3 . 13 TRBV18 CASSLLSTDTQYF TGTGCCAGCTCACTGCTAAGCACAGATACGCAGTATTTT
few TRBJ2-7 . 15 TRBV28 CASSPYGGISYEQYF TGTGCCAGCAGTCCTTATGGGGGGATCTCCTACGAGCAGTACTTC
. TRBJ2-5 TRBD2 15 TRBV15 CATSRDAGGPETQYF TGTGCCACCAGCAGAGATGCGGGAGGGCCGGAGACCCAGTACTTC
. TRBJ1-6 . 13 TRBV6-4 CASSETYNSPLHF TGTGCCAGCAGTGAGACTTATAATTCACCCCTCCACTTT
. TRBJ1-1 TRBD1 15 TRBV19 CASSVPTGVSTEAFF TGTGCCAGTAGTGTTCCAACAGGGGTTTCAACTGAAGCTTTCTTT
. TRBJ1-2 . 13 TRBV5-1 CASSSGQTNGYTF TGCGCCAGCAGCTCCGGACAGACTAATGGCTACACCTTC
. TRBJ1-5 . 13 TRBV6-5 CASRRTVSQPQHF TGTGCCAGCAGGCGGACAGTAAGTCAGCCCCAGCATTTT
. TRBJ2-5 TRBD1 13 TRBV12-3/TRBV12-4 CASSWTGQETQYF TGTGCCAGCAGTTGGACAGGTCAAGAGACCCAGTACTTC
. TRBJ2-7 . 12 TRBV5-1 CASSRNGQEQYF TGCGCCAGCAGCCGAAACGGACAAGAGCAGTACTTC
. TRBJ2-3 TRBD2 14 TRBV5-1 CASRAGAGTDTQYF TGCGCCAGCAGAGCGGGAGCCGGCACAGATACGCAGTATTTT
. TRBJ2-3 . 11 TRBV20-1 CSALRADTQYF TGCAGTGCTCTGCGGGCAGATACGCAGTATTTT
. TRBJ2-7 TRBD2 17 TRBV10-2 CASSGFGLAGVSHEQYF TGCGCCAGCAGTGGATTCGGACTAGCGGGAGTTTCGCACGAGCAGTACTTC